A selection of T cell receptor beta chains follows, all from one sample in a study of cytomegalovirus exposure and HLA in healthy donors. Sequencing was performed with immunoSEQ multiplex PCR; in TCRdb, only in-frame clones are kept and a portion is missing. The sample comprises 100,000 to 150,000 clones, 70% to 85% of which are singletons, and more than 3.5% rests with the top ten. Sequencing was carried out using PBMCs. The receptor source for this set is a man between 40 and 49 years old in good health and CMV-seropositive. Each CDR3 is given with its conserved first and last residue. A D gene is named only where the DNA matches it firmly. Some rows have no size entry. The others give once, few or many, or a class for an expanded clone.

CDR3nt: TGTGCCAGCAGCTTACCGCCCACTAGCGGGGGAGGGGATACGCAGTATTTT; CDR3aa: CASSLPPTSGGGDTQYF; d_gene: TRBD2; v_gene: TRBV11-2; abundance: -; j_gene: TRBJ2-3
CDR3nt: TGCGCCAGCAGCCACCCAGGGACAGGGGAAAGGTACACTGAAGCTTTCTTT; CDR3aa: CASSHPGTGERYTEAFF; d_gene: TRBD1; v_gene: TRBV4-1; abundance: -; j_gene: TRBJ1-1
CDR3nt: TGTGCCAGCAGCCTCCGGACAGGGAGGACCGGGGAGCTGTTTTTT; CDR3aa: CASSLRTGRTGELFF; d_gene: TRBD1; v_gene: TRBV9; abundance: -; j_gene: TRBJ2-2
CDR3nt: TGTGCCAGTAGTATCTTGGGGCCAAAGGGAGCTTTCTTT; CDR3aa: CASSILGPKGAFF; d_gene: -; v_gene: TRBV19; abundance: -; j_gene: TRBJ1-1
CDR3nt: TGTGCCAGCAGTGAATCGGGAGCTAGCACAGATACGCAGTATTTT; CDR3aa: CASSESGASTDTQYF; d_gene: -; v_gene: TRBV6-1; abundance: -; j_gene: TRBJ2-3
CDR3nt: TGTGCCAGCACGGGGGGCGGGAACACTGAAGCTTTCTTT; CDR3aa: CASTGGGNTEAFF; d_gene: -; v_gene: TRBV6-1; abundance: -; j_gene: TRBJ1-1
CDR3nt: TGTGCCAGCAGCTTAGGGGGAGAGTTCACAGATACGCAGTATTTT; CDR3aa: CASSLGGEFTDTQYF; d_gene: -; v_gene: TRBV11-3; abundance: few; j_gene: TRBJ2-3
CDR3nt: TGTGCCAGCAGCTTAAGTGTGGGGGCTTGGGACACCGGGGAGCTGTTTTTT; CDR3aa: CASSLSVGAWDTGELFF; d_gene: -; v_gene: TRBV11-3; abundance: -; j_gene: TRBJ2-2
CDR3nt: TGTGCTAGTGGTTTGGTACGCCTAGGAGGGGATGGCGGGGAGCTGTTTTTT; CDR3aa: CASGLVRLGGDGGELFF; d_gene: -; v_gene: TRBV12-5; abundance: -; j_gene: TRBJ2-2
CDR3nt: TGCGCCAGCAGCCAGAGAAACAATGAGCAGTTCTTC; CDR3aa: CASSQRNNEQFF; d_gene: -; v_gene: TRBV4-3; abundance: -; j_gene: TRBJ2-1
CDR3nt: TGTGCCAGCAGTGAAGCCGACAGGGGAAGAAACACCATATATTTT; CDR3aa: CASSEADRGRNTIYF; d_gene: TRBD1; v_gene: TRBV2; abundance: -; j_gene: TRBJ1-3
CDR3nt: TGCGCCAGCAGCCAACATCGGACAGGGAATCAGCCCCAGCATTTT; CDR3aa: CASSQHRTGNQPQHF; d_gene: TRBD1; v_gene: TRBV4-1; abundance: -; j_gene: TRBJ1-5
CDR3nt: TGTGCCAGCAGTTACTCGAATGTAAAGGGAGCGATCACGCAGTATTTT; CDR3aa: CASSYSNVKGAITQYF; d_gene: -; v_gene: TRBV6-5; abundance: -; j_gene: TRBJ2-3
CDR3nt: TGTGCCTGGTTGCCGAAACAGGGAACAGGCGAGCAGTACTTC; CDR3aa: CAWLPKQGTGEQYF; d_gene: -; v_gene: TRBV30; abundance: -; j_gene: TRBJ2-7
CDR3nt: TGCGCCAGCAGTGATTCCTCCGGGACAGGTAACGATGAGCAGTTCTTC; CDR3aa: CASSDSSGTGNDEQFF; d_gene: TRBD1; v_gene: TRBV10-1; abundance: -; j_gene: TRBJ2-1
CDR3nt: TGTGCCAGCTCTCCGGGACAGGACTATGGCTACACCTTC; CDR3aa: CASSPGQDYGYTF; d_gene: TRBD1; v_gene: TRBV18; abundance: -; j_gene: TRBJ1-2
CDR3nt: TGTGCCAGCAGCTTAGGTGGCGCTGAGGCCCAGCATTTT; CDR3aa: CASSLGGAEAQHF; d_gene: -; v_gene: TRBV7-9; abundance: -; j_gene: TRBJ1-5
CDR3nt: TGTGCCTCCTCCGTGAGCGGGGGGGAGACCCAGTACTTC; CDR3aa: CASSVSGGETQYF; d_gene: TRBD2; v_gene: TRBV30; abundance: -; j_gene: TRBJ2-5
CDR3nt: TGTGCCAGCAGCTTAGAGCAGGGTAGGGTCCAAGAGACCCAGTACTTC; CDR3aa: CASSLEQGRVQETQYF; d_gene: -; v_gene: TRBV7-2; abundance: -; j_gene: TRBJ2-5
CDR3nt: TGTGCCAGTAGTAAAAACAGGGTATACAATGAGCAGTTCTTC; CDR3aa: CASSKNRVYNEQFF; d_gene: -; v_gene: TRBV19; abundance: -; j_gene: TRBJ2-1
CDR3nt: TGTGCCAGCAGTTTTTCACAGGGGAACACCATATATTTT; CDR3aa: CASSFSQGNTIYF; d_gene: TRBD1; v_gene: TRBV27; abundance: -; j_gene: TRBJ1-3
CDR3nt: TGTGCCAGCAGTCGGGACAGTAACTCCTACGAGCAGTACTTC; CDR3aa: CASSRDSNSYEQYF; d_gene: TRBD1; v_gene: TRBV27; abundance: few; j_gene: TRBJ2-7
CDR3nt: TGCGCCAGCAGCCAAGATGTACTAGCGGGGGGTCAGGGAGATACGCAGTATTTT; CDR3aa: CASSQDVLAGGQGDTQYF; d_gene: TRBD2; v_gene: TRBV4-1; abundance: once; j_gene: TRBJ2-3
CDR3nt: TGTGCTAGTGCCTCGGGGGGCAGATCTGGAAACACCATATATTTT; CDR3aa: CASASGGRSGNTIYF; d_gene: -; v_gene: TRBV12-5; abundance: -; j_gene: TRBJ1-3
CDR3nt: TGCGCCAGCAGCTTGCGGACTCAAACCGTCCTGACTTTC; CDR3aa: CASSLRTQTVLTF; d_gene: -; v_gene: TRBV5-1; abundance: once; j_gene: TRBJ2-6
CDR3nt: TGTGCCAGCAGCTCGTATACAGGGCAGTTCTTC; CDR3aa: CASSSYTGQFF; d_gene: -; v_gene: TRBV11-2; abundance: -; j_gene: TRBJ2-1
CDR3nt: TGTGCCAGCAGCTGGGGTCCGACAGGGGAAGGTAATGAAAAACTGTTTTTT; CDR3aa: CASSWGPTGEGNEKLFF; d_gene: TRBD1; v_gene: TRBV5-6; abundance: -; j_gene: TRBJ1-4
CDR3nt: TGTGCCAGCAGACCGGGACAGGGGGCCTATGGCTACACCTTC; CDR3aa: CASRPGQGAYGYTF; d_gene: TRBD1; v_gene: TRBV5-4; abundance: -; j_gene: TRBJ1-2
CDR3nt: TGTGCCTGGATCAGGGGGAAGCACGGGGAGCTGTTTTTT; CDR3aa: CAWIRGKHGELFF; d_gene: TRBD1; v_gene: TRBV30; abundance: -; j_gene: TRBJ2-2
CDR3nt: TGTGCCAGCAGCTTAATAAATATGGGCGGGGGGACCCAGTACTTC; CDR3aa: CASSLINMGGGTQYF; d_gene: TRBD2; v_gene: TRBV11-1; abundance: few; j_gene: TRBJ2-5
CDR3nt: TGTGCCAGCAGCTTCGGAGACAGGCCCACCGGGGAGCTGTTTTTT; CDR3aa: CASSFGDRPTGELFF; d_gene: -; v_gene: TRBV11-2; abundance: -; j_gene: TRBJ2-2
CDR3nt: TGTGCCAGCAGCGCAGCGGGCAAGGGCGGGGAGCTGTTTTTT; CDR3aa: CASSAAGKGGELFF; d_gene: -; v_gene: TRBV9; abundance: -; j_gene: TRBJ2-2
CDR3nt: TGTGCCAGCAGTTCGCGGACAGGGGTTGGAGATACGCAGTATTTT; CDR3aa: CASSSRTGVGDTQYF; d_gene: TRBD1; v_gene: TRBV27; abundance: -; j_gene: TRBJ2-3
CDR3nt: TGTGCCAGCAGCCAAGAAGGGGGCGCCGGTGGCTACACCTTC; CDR3aa: CASSQEGGAGGYTF; d_gene: TRBD1; v_gene: TRBV14; abundance: -; j_gene: TRBJ1-2
CDR3nt: TGTGCCATCAGTGAGAGGGGCCCACAGAGTGGCTACACCTTC; CDR3aa: CAISERGPQSGYTF; d_gene: -; v_gene: TRBV10-3; abundance: -; j_gene: TRBJ1-2
CDR3nt: TGTGCCAGCACCTACGGGTCGGGAATGAATACGCAGTATTTT; CDR3aa: CASTYGSGMNTQYF; d_gene: -; v_gene: TRBV28; abundance: -; j_gene: TRBJ2-3
CDR3nt: TGTGCCAGCAGTGTGGAGTATGGAGCTAATGAAAAACTGTTTTTT; CDR3aa: CASSVEYGANEKLFF; d_gene: -; v_gene: TRBV2; abundance: -; j_gene: TRBJ1-4
CDR3nt: TGTGCCAGCAGTCCAGGGAGGGAAAATGAGCAGTTCTTC; CDR3aa: CASSPGRENEQFF; d_gene: TRBD2; v_gene: TRBV7-3; abundance: -; j_gene: TRBJ2-1
CDR3nt: TGTGCCAGCAGCTATACCCGGGACAGTCAAGAGACCCAGTACTTC; CDR3aa: CASSYTRDSQETQYF; d_gene: TRBD1; v_gene: TRBV7-2; abundance: few; j_gene: TRBJ2-5
CDR3nt: TGTGCCAGCACCAAGGGGACGGGAGGGGGGGAAAAACTGTTTTTT; CDR3aa: CASTKGTGGGEKLFF; d_gene: -; v_gene: TRBV2; abundance: -; j_gene: TRBJ1-4
CDR3nt: TGTGCCAGCAGCTTAGTGGGGGCGGGGGTTAGCAATCAGCCCCAGCATTTT; CDR3aa: CASSLVGAGVSNQPQHF; d_gene: -; v_gene: TRBV7-9; abundance: -; j_gene: TRBJ1-5
CDR3nt: TGTGCCAGCAGACTTGGACTAGCGTGGGATGAGCAGTTCTTC; CDR3aa: CASRLGLAWDEQFF; d_gene: TRBD2; v_gene: TRBV6-5; abundance: -; j_gene: TRBJ2-1
CDR3nt: TGCAGCGCCTTCGGGAGGGAGGAGACCCAGTACTTC; CDR3aa: CSAFGREETQYF; d_gene: TRBD2; v_gene: TRBV29-1; abundance: -; j_gene: TRBJ2-5